This T cell receptor beta chain originates from a study of early T cells in non-severe SARS-CoV-2 infection. General study findings and limits: The study's VDJdb matching favored anti-spike CD8 responses and missed private and CD4 specificities.

CDR3 length: 13 residues. Germline V gene sequence: CDR1 MDHEN, CDR2 SYDVKM. Trimming left V 6 bases short and J 3 bases short, with 12 bases between. Individual cDNA molecules were tagged with unique molecular identifiers. TCRdb fed the 5' RACE reads into MiXCR, producing one record per CDR3 protein. The profile shows about 66,000 distinct CDR3 sequences, around 20% of them singletons. Note on this clonotype: The antigen is not known.

The origin of this receptor is an adult who was a healthcare worker with PCR-confirmed SARS-CoV-2 infection or an uninfected control (not recorded which). Material: whole blood, obtained at baseline. This chain links TRBV28 with TRBJ2-7; D is ambiguous. CDR3 residues: CASRPVGFYEQYF. CDR3 sequence (DNA): TGTGCCAGCAGGCCAGTGGGCTTCTACGAGCAGTACTTC.